These 20 T cell receptor beta chains were all obtained from the same sample, sequenced in a study of identical twins. MiXCR, run by TCRdb on the 5' RACE reads, gives a single entry per CDR3 protein. The data show about 550,000 distinct CDR3 sequences, about a fifth seen once. These sequences were also reported in another study, on yellow fever vaccine responses in identical twins.

The sample taken for sequencing was CD4+ T cells sorted from blood. The receptors come from a woman younger than 30 in good health.

Of note for this clonotype: Compared with germline, one end of the junction differs, possibly owing to a read error. The V call is TRBV7-8, the J call TRBJ2-1; 7 bases are a match to TRBD1. Germline lookup yields CDR1 SGHVS and CDR2 FQNEAQ. The CDR3 is 13 residues long. The CDR3 sequence: CASSLGGQAEQIF. CDR3 DNA: TGTGCCAGCAGCTTAGGAGGACAGGCGGAGCAGATCTTC.

V gene TRBV5-1 combines with J gene TRBJ2-1; 7 bases line up with TRBD2. Trimming cost V 1 base and J 2 bases; bases outside gene matches: 12. This CDR3 comprises 18 residues. Germline CDR1 and CDR2: SGHRS and YFSETQ. Here the CDR3 DNA reads TGCGCCAGCAGCTTGTGGGGAGGGGCGGGAGAAGCCTACAATGAGCAGTTCTTC. Amino acids: CASSLWGGAGEAYNEQFF.

This chain connects TRBV28 to TRBJ1-1, with 7 bases aligning to TRBD1. With V trimmed by 8 bases and J by 6 bases, 6 bases remained unmatched. The CDR3 runs 12 residues. Germline lookup yields CDR1 MDHEN and CDR2 SYDVKM. Here the CDR3 reads CASRLDRAEAFF. Here the CDR3 DNA reads TGTGCCAGCCGCCTCGACAGGGCTGAAGCTTTCTTT.

The CDR3 region has the DNA TGCAGTGCTAAGCGGGGGGGCCTAAATGAGCAGTTCTTC. Protein sequence: CSAKRGGLNEQFF. The gene calls are TRBV20-1 and TRBJ2-1; 10 nucleotides align to TRBD2. The CDR3 runs 13 residues. Germline V gene sequence: CDR1 DFQATT, CDR2 SNEGSKA (reference sequence). With V trimmed by 4 bases and J by 7 bases, 4 bases remained unmatched.

This clonotype was seen only a few times. The rearrangement joins TRBV5-1 to TRBJ2-3; D call uncertain. This CDR3 is 14 amino acids long. From germline, CDR1 is SGHRS and CDR2 YFSETQ. The V gene lost 1 base and the J gene lost 2 bases, with 8 bases spanning the gap. The CDR3 spells CASSLMTFTDTQYF. As DNA, the CDR3 is TGCGCCAGCAGCTTGATGACATTCACAGATACGCAGTATTTT.

This clonotype was seen only a few times. The chain carries TRBV15 and TRBJ2-3, with D unclear. The CDR3 consists of 16 residues. CDR1 is LNHNV and CDR2 is YYDKDF in the germline V gene (reference sequence). Trimming pared 1 base from V and 2 bases from J, leaving 13 bases between. The CDR3 reads CATSRVPLGNTDTQYF. The CDR3 coding sequence is TGTGCCACCAGCAGAGTCCCCCTAGGGAACACAGATACGCAGTATTTT.

V gene TRBV20-1 combines with J gene TRBJ2-1; a weak D match, TRBD1 (5 bases). Germline V gene sequence: CDR1 DFQATT, CDR2 SNEGSKA (reference sequence). Deletions cut 3 bases from V and 1 base from J, with 10 bases between. There are 14 residues in the CDR3. The CDR3, as DNA: TGCAGTGCTAGCGACAGCCTTTCCTACAATGAGCAGTTCTTC. Translating gives CSASDSLSYNEQFF.

This clonotype was counted once. The chain couples TRBV3-1 to TRBJ2-2, with D perhaps TRBD1 (5 bases). Germline lookup yields CDR1 LGHDT and CDR2 YNNKEL (reference sequence). Trimming took 0 bases from V and 5 from J, leaving 13 bases between them. CDR3 length: 16 residues. CDR3 coding DNA: TGTGCCAGCAGCCAAGAATGGGCAGGGTGGACCGGGGAGCTGTTTTTT. This codes for CASSQEWAGWTGELFF.

This clonotype came up a few times. The chain couples TRBV10-3 to TRBJ2-1, with TRBD2 as a possible D gene (6 bases). The V gene's germline CDR1 is ENHRY and CDR2 SYGVKD. Trimming removed 10 bases at V and 1 base at J, with 8 bases between. The CDR3 has 12 amino acids. CDR3 loop: CASGGSYNEQFF. The CDR3 DNA reads as TGTGCCAGTGGAGGGTCCTACAATGAGCAGTTCTTC.

This chain connects TRBV9 to TRBJ2-7; D call uncertain. CDR1 is SGDLS, CDR2 YYNGEE, per germline. This CDR3 has 13 residues. Trimming pared 0 bases from V and 5 bases from J, leaving 9 bases between. The CDR3 reads CASSVGVMDEQYF. CDR3 DNA: TGTGCCAGCAGCGTAGGAGTTATGGACGAGCAGTACTTC. Using reference TRBV9 and TRBJ2-7 for the parts outside the CDR3, the full variable domain is DSGVTQTPKHLITATGQRVTLRCSPRSGDLSVYWYQQSLDQGLQFLIQYYNGEERAKGNILERFSAQQFPDLHSELNLSSLELGDSALYFCASSVGVMDEQYFGPGTRLTVT.

This clonotype was observed at least ten times. J is TRBJ1-1 and V is TRBV20-1, with D hard to call. CDR3 length equals 10 residues. Trimming took 7 bases from V and 1 from J, leaving 4 bases between them. Germline V lookup: CDR1 DFQATT, CDR2 SNEGSKA (reference sequence). CDR3 DNA sequence: TGCAGTGGGGGGAACACTGAAGCTTTCTTT. It is translated as CSGGNTEAFF.

The chain combines TRBV5-1 with TRBJ2-7; a possible D gene is TRBD1 (5 bases). The germline V gene has CDR1 SGHRS and CDR2 YFSETQ. Trimming cost V 2 bases and J 4 bases, with 19 bases left between them. The CDR3 runs to 16 residues. The chain's CDR3 is CASSFKGPTEVYEQYF. CDR3 DNA: TGCGCCAGCAGCTTTAAGGGGCCGACGGAAGTTTACGAGCAGTACTTC.

This clonotype was seen a few times. This chain connects TRBV12-3 or TRBV12-4 to TRBJ1-5; TRBD1 matches at 9 bases. The CDR3 contains 16 residues. V lost 4 bases and J lost 2; bases outside the gene matches: 6. The CDR3 reads CASSYSDRGGNQPQHF. The CDR3 nucleotides are TGTGCCAGCAGTTACTCGGACAGGGGAGGCAATCAGCCCCAGCATTTT.

The CDR3: CASSPTAKNIQYF. In nucleotides, the CDR3 is TGTGCCAGCAGCCCCACGGCCAAAAACATTCAGTACTTC. The chain employs TRBV3-1 and TRBJ2-4; no reliable D call. The CDR3 sequence is 13 residues long. Trimming took 4 bases from V and 1 from J, leaving 5 bases between them. CDR1 and CDR2 from the germline V gene are LGHDT and YNNKEL (reference sequence).

The rearrangement links TRBV5-1 to TRBJ2-6, with D unclear. The CDR3 spans 16 residues. V was pared by 3 bases and J by 0 bases, with 10 bases between. Germline CDR1 SGHRS, CDR2 YFSETQ. CDR3 sequence reads: CASSSQWSSGANVLTF. The CDR3 nucleotides read TGCGCCAGCAGCTCTCAGTGGAGCTCTGGGGCCAACGTCCTGACTTTC.

The CDR3 DNA reads TGTGCCAGCAGTTTAAGTTTCAGGGAGACCTACGAGCAGTACTTC. This translates into CASSLSFRETYEQYF. V and J are TRBV27 and TRBJ2-7; D may match TRBD1 or TRBD2 (5 bases each). Per the germline V gene, CDR1 is MNHEY and CDR2 is SMNVEV (reference sequence). This CDR3 has 15 residues. Trimming cost V 2 bases and J 2 bases, with 13 bases left between them.

V and J are TRBV24-1 and TRBJ2-3; no definite D call. Trimming removed 7 bases from V and 2 bases from J, with 12 bases in between. The CDR3 covers 14 residues. In germline, CDR1 is KGHDR, CDR2 SFDVKD. The CDR3 DNA sequence: TGTGCCACCAGCCCCGAACTGGACACAGATACGCAGTATTTT. It encodes CATSPELDTDTQYF.

The CDR3 DNA is TGTGCCAGCAGCTCTCGGGAGCGCCTCTACAATGAGCAGTTCTTC. Translating it yields CASSSRERLYNEQFF. The genes are TRBV11-2 and TRBJ2-1, with D possibly TRBD2 on 6 matching bases. This CDR3 is 15 amino acids long. The germline CDR1 and CDR2 sequences are SGHAT and FQNNGV. Trimming took 4 bases from V and 3 from J, leaving 13 bases between them.

The V gene is TRBV5-1, the J gene TRBJ2-1, with 10 bases identical to TRBD2. The CDR3 extends over 18 amino acids. CDR1 and CDR2 from the germline V gene are SGHRS and YFSETQ. Trimming at V came to 0 bases and at J to 8 bases, leaving 14 bases not matched to a gene. CDR3 sequence: CASSLVFSSGGISHEQFF. In nucleotides, the CDR3 is TGCGCCAGCAGCTTGGTATTTTCTAGCGGGGGAATCTCCCATGAGCAGTTCTTC.

In this sample, this clonotype turned up a few times. This sequence joins TRBV12-3 or TRBV12-4 and TRBJ2-5; unclear D gene. Trimming stripped 3 bases from V and 4 bases from J, with 18 bases between. There are 16 residues in the CDR3. The CDR3 DNA is TGTGCCAGCAGTTTTGCCCCCCTGGGGTGGGGAGAGACCCAGTACTTC. Protein sequence: CASSFAPLGWGETQYF.